This paragraph covers one T cell receptor (beta chain) sequence. This receptor's antigen is unknown. One end of the junction is discordant with germline, which a read error may explain. This entry belongs to a study of human versus mouse CDR3 diversity and MHC coevolution (dated by TCRdb to about 2017). A note on the overall study: According to reports, the immunoSEQ assay can detect one in 200,000 T cells and keeps multiplex PCR amplification bias to a minimum. As a reference point for TCR selection on multiple MHC II alleles, the study used human naive CD4 T cell repertoires and compared them against human-TCR-locus transgenic mice that have a single MHC II. Three healthy volunteer blood donors made up the human cohort, with one aged 30 to 40, one aged 40 to 50 and one aged 60 to 70 at collection. Across the mouse and human samples, each sample yielded between 0.6 x 10^7 and 1.6 x 10^7 valid reads.

Genomic DNA was extracted from the sorted cells using the QIAGEN blood and tissue kit and was quantified on a NanoDrop 1000. The immunoSEQ platform deep sequenced and quantified TCR alpha and beta chains by multiplex PCR of genomic DNA. Regarding the original processing steps: TCR sequences were annotated using IMGT gene and region definitions. Out-of-frame rearrangements served as a stand-in for the preselection repertoire and were compared with in-frame clonotypes. The iCHAO1 estimator provided with the immunoSEQ platform was used to estimate repertoire size. A Gini index, which is based on the Lorenz curve, was applied to in-frame amino acid clonotypes to measure clonal inequality. The intersect function of the R package tcR was used to count shared clonotypes, and the Jaccard index was used to score similarity. Principal component analysis of V, J and V-J usage frequencies was run with the R prcomp function without normalization. TCRdb re-hosts the immuneACCESS table, in-frame sequences only. Its copies lack some clones; in the studies checked, an unresolved V gene accounts for under half of them, and the cause for the rest is not known. V and J calls and clone size follow that table, whereas D and trimming were derived from the DNA. In this sample the table shows some 82,000 clones, over 85% of which occur a single time. Jointly, the top ten make up approximately 1.5% of the sample.

Naive CD4 T cells, defined as CD45RO-negative and CD62L-positive, were isolated from PBMCs by fluorescence-activated cell sorting. Each donor gave roughly 49 ml of fresh peripheral blood, from which PBMCs were isolated by Ficoll density centrifugation. Sorting was performed on a FACSAria III instrument, with purity above 85% for all samples. What the authors observed across the whole study: According to iCHAO1 estimates, humans had the largest TCR beta repertoire, about 1.6 million clonotypes, which was attributed likely to selection by multiple MHC II molecules. Because human T cells were selected on several MHC II alleles, repertoire diversity was not considered directly comparable between humans and mice. The lowest clonal inequality scores among all compared groups were observed in most of the three human donors. On average, more CDR3 deletions and insertions were observed in humans than in mice, indicating greater exonuclease and TdT activity.

Reading the germline V gene (reference sequence) gives CDR1 SGHNT and CDR2 YYREEE. Its CDR3 holds 17 amino acids, cysteine through phenylalanine. The sequence is cut down to CDR3 DNA, 51 bases in frame from base 1. This sequence originates from a person between 25 and 70 years old in good health. Input material: naive CD4+ T cells from blood. This specimen's cell subset or site label, interpreted: CD45RO-negative CD62L-positive naive CD4 T cells. The V and J segments used are TRBV5-4 and TRBJ2-2; TRBD2 lines up with 14 middle nucleotides. The CDR3 is CASSLGLAGVPTGELFF. DNA sequence: TGTGCCAGCAGTTTGGGACTAGCGGGAGTACCGACCGGGGAGCTGTTTTTT.